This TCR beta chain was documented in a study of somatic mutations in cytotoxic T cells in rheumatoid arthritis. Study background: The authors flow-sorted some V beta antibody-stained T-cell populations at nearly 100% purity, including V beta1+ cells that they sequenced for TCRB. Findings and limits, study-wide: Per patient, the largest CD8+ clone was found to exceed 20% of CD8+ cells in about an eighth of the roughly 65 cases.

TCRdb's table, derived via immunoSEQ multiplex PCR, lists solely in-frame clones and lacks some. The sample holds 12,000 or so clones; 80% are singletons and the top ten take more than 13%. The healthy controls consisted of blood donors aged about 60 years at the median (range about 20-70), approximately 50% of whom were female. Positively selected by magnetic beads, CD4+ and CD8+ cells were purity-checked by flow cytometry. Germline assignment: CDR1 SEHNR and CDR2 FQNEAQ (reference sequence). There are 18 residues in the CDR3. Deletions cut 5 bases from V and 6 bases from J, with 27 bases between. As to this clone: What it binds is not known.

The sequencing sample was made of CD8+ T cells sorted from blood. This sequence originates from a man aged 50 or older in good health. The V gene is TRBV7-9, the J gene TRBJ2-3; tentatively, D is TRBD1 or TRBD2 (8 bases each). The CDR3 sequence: CASSPRTGRPGGGDTQYF. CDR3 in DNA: TGTGCCAGCAGCCCCCGGACAGGGAGGCCGGGAGGGGGGGATACGCAGTATTTT.